This TCR beta chain was sequenced in a study of cytomegalovirus exposure and HLA in healthy donors. Germline CDR1 SNHLY, CDR2 FYNNEI. Between the trimmed V and J ends, which lost 11 bases and 4 bases, there was a span of 14 bases. The CDR3 runs to 12 residues. Primers: 60 Vbeta forward and 13 Jbeta reverse. The authors' processing: In a later analysis, of roughly 73 million unique beta chains, approximately 10 million appeared in at least two donors. Sequencing used immunoSEQ multiplex PCR; TCRdb keeps in-frame clones, though not all of them. The V and J calls and clone size were taken over from that table, and D and trimming were inferred from the DNA. Across around 150,000 clones, the top ten clones capture roughly 1.3% of the sample.

Sequencing used PBMCs. V is TRBV2 and J is TRBJ2-5, with D uncertain. The sequence came from a woman in her sixties or seventies in good health and CMV-seronegative. CDR3: CAGRVVGETQYF. The CDR3 region has the DNA TGTGCCGGCCGGGTGGTCGGAGAGACCCAGTACTTC. Looking up the rest from reference TRBV2 and TRBJ2-5 gives the full variable domain: EPEVTQTPSHQVTQMGQEVILRCVPISNHLYFYWYRQILGQKVEFLVSFYNNEISEKSEIFDDQFSVERPDGSNFTLKIRSTKLEDSAMYFCAGRVVGETQYFGPGTRLLVL.